The present entry profiles one T cell receptor (beta chain) with its context. TCRdb's copy holds only in-frame clones and misses some; the assay was immunoSEQ multiplex PCR. The sample includes over 200,000 clones, 65% to 90% seen only once; the top ten take approximately 5%. These data are taken from a study of blood T cell repertoires in COVID-19. Germline loops: CDR1 SGHNT, CDR2 YENEEA. The CDR3 consists of 13 residues. Trimming stripped 1 base from V and 6 bases from J, with 10 bases between. J is TRBJ2-7 and V is TRBV11-3; tentative D call: TRBD2 (5 bases). The receptor's source is a human donor in a cohort sampled during active COVID-19. Material: peripheral blood. CDR3 sequence: CASSLGRGSEQYF. For the CDR3, the DNA is TGTGCCAGCAGCTTAGGACGGGGTAGCGAGCAGTACTTC.